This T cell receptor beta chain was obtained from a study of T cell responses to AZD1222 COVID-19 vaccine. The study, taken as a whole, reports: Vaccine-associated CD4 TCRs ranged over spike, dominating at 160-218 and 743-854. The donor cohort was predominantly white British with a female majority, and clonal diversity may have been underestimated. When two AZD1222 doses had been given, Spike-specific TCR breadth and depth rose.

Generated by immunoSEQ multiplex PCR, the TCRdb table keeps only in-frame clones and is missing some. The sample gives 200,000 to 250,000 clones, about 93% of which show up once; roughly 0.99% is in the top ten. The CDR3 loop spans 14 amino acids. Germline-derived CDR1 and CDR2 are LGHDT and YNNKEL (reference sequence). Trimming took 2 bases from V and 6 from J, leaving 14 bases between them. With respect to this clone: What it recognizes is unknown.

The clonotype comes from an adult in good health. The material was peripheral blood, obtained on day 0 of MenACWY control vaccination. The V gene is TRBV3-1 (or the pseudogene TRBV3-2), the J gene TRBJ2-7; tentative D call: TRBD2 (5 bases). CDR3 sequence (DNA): TGTGCCAGCAGCCAAAGGCGAGGGCAAGCCGAGCAGTACTTC. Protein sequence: CASSQRRGQAEQYF.